This T cell receptor beta chain was identified during a study of blood T cell repertoires in COVID-19. The overall study: COVID-19 samples from acute and convalescent phases originated in the United States, Italy and Spain. T cells, B-cell-depleted T cells, or PBMCs supplied cDNA or gDNA.

Authors' analysis steps: Estimates of nucleated cell counts were drawn from the amplification of reference gene primers. Clones were sequenced by immunoSEQ multiplex PCR, and TCRdb holds only the in-frame ones, with some missing. V and J calls and clone size are copied from that table; D and trimming were computed from the DNA. The table includes 150,000 to 190,000 clones, approximately 90% detected once. The V and J ends lost 10 bases and 6 bases respectively, with 19 bases between them. The CDR3 runs 15 residues. Germline V CDR1 and CDR2: MNHEY, SVGAGI. The source of this sequence is a woman in her 70s with acute or convalescent COVID-19. The chain uses TRBV6-5 and TRBJ1-6; D is ambiguous. Sequencing was performed on peripheral blood. The CDR3 spells CATVRRGVGNSPLHF. CDR3 coding DNA: TGTGCCACCGTCAGGCGGGGTGTGGGTAATTCACCCCTCCACTTT.